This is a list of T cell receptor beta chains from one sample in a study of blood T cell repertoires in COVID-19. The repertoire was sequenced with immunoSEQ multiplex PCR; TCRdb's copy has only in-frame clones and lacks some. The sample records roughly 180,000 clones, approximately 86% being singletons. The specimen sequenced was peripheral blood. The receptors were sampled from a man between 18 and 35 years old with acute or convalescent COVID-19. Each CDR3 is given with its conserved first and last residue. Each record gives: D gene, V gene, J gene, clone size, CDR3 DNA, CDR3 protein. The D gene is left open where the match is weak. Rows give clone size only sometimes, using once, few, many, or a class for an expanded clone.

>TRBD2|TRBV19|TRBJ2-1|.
TGTGCCAGTAGTATACTCGCGGGGGGGGCAAATGAGCAGTTCTTC
CASSILAGGANEQFF
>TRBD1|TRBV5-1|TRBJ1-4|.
TGCGCCAGCAGCCATGGACAGGGGGGAACTAATGAAAAACTGTTTTTT
CASSHGQGGTNEKLFF
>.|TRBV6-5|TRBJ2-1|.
TGTGCCAGCAGTTACATACCGAGGGAAGGGAACAATGAGCAGTTCTTC
CASSYIPREGNNEQFF
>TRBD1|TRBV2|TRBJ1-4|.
TGTGCCACAAGCCTCGCGACAGGGAGTAATGAAAAACTGTTTTTT
CATSLATGSNEKLFF
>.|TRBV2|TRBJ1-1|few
TGTGCCAGCACCCTCGGGGACATCAGAACTGAAGCTTTCTTT
CASTLGDIRTEAFF
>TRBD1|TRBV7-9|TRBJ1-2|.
TGTGCCAGCAGCTTAGCGGGGACAGGGATCGATGGCTACACCTTC
CASSLAGTGIDGYTF
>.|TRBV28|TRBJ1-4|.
TGTGCCAGCAGTTTGGCGGGGGGCGCTAATGAAAAACTGTTTTTT
CASSLAGGANEKLFF
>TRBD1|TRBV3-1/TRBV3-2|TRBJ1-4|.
TGTGCCAGCAGTCTAACCCCCGGGACAGAAAATGAAAAACTGTTTTTT
CASSLTPGTENEKLFF
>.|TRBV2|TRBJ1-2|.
TGTGCCAGCAGTGTTTACCGAGCCTATGGCTACACCTTC
CASSVYRAYGYTF
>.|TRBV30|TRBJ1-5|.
TGTGCCTGGACCGGACCGGGACACGGAAATCAGCCCCAGCATTTT
CAWTGPGHGNQPQHF
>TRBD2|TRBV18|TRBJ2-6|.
TGTGCCAGCTCACCACCTAGCGGGGGGTACTCTGGGGCCAACGTCCTGACTTTC
CASSPPSGGYSGANVLTF
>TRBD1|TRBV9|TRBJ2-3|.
TGTGCCAGCAGCGTCCGGGACAGGACGTGGATGAGTACGCAGTATTTT
CASSVRDRTWMSTQYF